One sample yielded the 8 T cell receptor beta chains listed below, sequenced in a study of OX40 agonist ivuxolimab in advanced cancers. Assay: immunoSEQ multiplex PCR; the TCRdb copy retains only in-frame clones and omits some. The data contain 58,000 or so clones, over 75% of them singletons. This sample comprised CD4+ or CD8+ T cells sorted from blood, obtained in a trial of the OX40 agonist ivuxolimab. These receptors originate from an adult with an advanced solid tumor such as melanoma, head and neck, liver or kidney cancer.

This chain joins TRBV5-4 and TRBJ1-3; TRBD1 is a possible D gene (5 bases). CDR1 and CDR2 from the germline V gene are SGHNT and YYREEE (reference sequence). The length of the CDR3 is 16 residues. V lost 3 bases and J lost 0, with 13 bases in between. CDR3 nucleotides: TGTGCCAGCAGCTCAGACAGCGACTCCTCTGGAAACACCATATATTTT. Amino acids: CASSSDSDSSGNTIYF.

The gene calls are TRBV7-9 and TRBJ1-4, with TRBD1 matching over 8 bases. V trimming: 5 bases; J trimming: 0 bases; junction bases outside the gene matches: 11. The length of the CDR3 is 18 residues. The germline V gene encodes CDR1 SEHNR and CDR2 FQNEAQ (reference sequence). The CDR3 region is CASSVRQGLASTNEKLFF. Here the CDR3 DNA reads TGTGCCAGCAGCGTGAGACAGGGGCTAGCCTCAACTAATGAAAAACTGTTTTTT.

The sample holds one count of this clone. The rearrangement links TRBV10-1 to TRBJ2-5; no clear D. From germline, CDR1 is WNHNN and CDR2 SYGVQD (reference sequence). The length of the CDR3 is 13 residues. The V and J ends lost 4 bases and 3 bases respectively, with 9 bases between them. The CDR3 reads CASSAAEKETQYF. In nucleotides, the CDR3 is TGCGCCAGCAGTGCCGCCGAGAAAGAGACCCAGTACTTC.

This rearrangement joins TRBV25-1 to TRBJ1-5, with D perhaps matching TRBD1 (5 bases). The CDR3 extends over 14 amino acids. Trimming pared 5 bases from V and 4 bases from J, leaving 12 bases between. In germline, CDR1 is MGHDK, CDR2 SYGVNS. CDR3 sequence (DNA): TGTGCCAGCAGTAGGCAGGGAGTGAATCAGCCCCAGCATTTT. Amino acids: CASSRQGVNQPQHF.

The rearrangement uses TRBV7-8 and TRBJ1-6, with 9 bases identical to TRBD1. CDR1 is SGHVS, CDR2 FQNEAQ, per germline. The CDR3 spans 15 residues. J was trimmed by 6 bases and V by 5 bases; bases with no gene match: 5. CDR3 in amino acids: CASSPGQGLNSPLHF. CDR3 DNA: TGTGCCAGCAGCCCGGGACAGGGACTTAATTCACCCCTCCACTTT.

The rearrangement joins TRBV6-1 to TRBJ2-2; D might be TRBD1 or TRBD2, each matching 5 bases. V gave up 8 bases and J gave up 7 bases, with 14 bases separating them. There are 13 residues in the CDR3. Germline lookup yields CDR1 MNHNS and CDR2 SASEGT. The CDR3 is CASVRDGGGELFF. CDR3 nucleotides: TGTGCCAGCGTACGGGACGGCGGCGGGGAGCTGTTTTTT.

This clone was seen just once. The chain joins TRBV27 to TRBJ2-5, with D perhaps TRBD1 or TRBD2 (5 bases each). The germline V gene has CDR1 MNHEY and CDR2 SMNVEV (reference sequence). The CDR3 runs to 14 residues. V was shortened by 1 base and J by 5 bases, with 11 bases between the two germline ends. The CDR3 bases are TGTGCCAGCAGTTTATTCGAGGGGACCGAGACCCAGTACTTC. Translated, it gives CASSLFEGTETQYF.

The gene calls are TRBV28 and TRBJ2-7; 10 bases agree with TRBD1. With 7 bases clipped from V and 6 bases from J, the junction kept 12 bases outside the gene matches. In germline, CDR1 is MDHEN, CDR2 SYDVKM. CDR3 length equals 15 residues. Here the CDR3 DNA reads TGTGCCAGCAATCCTACCTCCGGGACAGGGGTCGAGCAGTACTTC. The encoded protein is CASNPTSGTGVEQYF.